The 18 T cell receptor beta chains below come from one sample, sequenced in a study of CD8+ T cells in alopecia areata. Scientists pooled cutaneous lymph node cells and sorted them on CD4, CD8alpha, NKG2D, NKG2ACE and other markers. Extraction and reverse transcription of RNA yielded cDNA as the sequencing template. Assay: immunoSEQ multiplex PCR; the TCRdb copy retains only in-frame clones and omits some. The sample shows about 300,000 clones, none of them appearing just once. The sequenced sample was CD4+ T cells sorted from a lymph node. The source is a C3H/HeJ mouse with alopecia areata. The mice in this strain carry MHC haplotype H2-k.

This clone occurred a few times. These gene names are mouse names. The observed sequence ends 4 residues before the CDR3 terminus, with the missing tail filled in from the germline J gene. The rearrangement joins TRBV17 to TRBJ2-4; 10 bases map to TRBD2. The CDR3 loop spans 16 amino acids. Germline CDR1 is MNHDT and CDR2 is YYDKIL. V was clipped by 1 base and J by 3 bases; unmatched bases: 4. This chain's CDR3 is CASSRGAGGAQNTLYF. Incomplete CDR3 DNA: TGTGCTAGCAGTAGAGGGGCTGGGGGGGCGCAAAAC.

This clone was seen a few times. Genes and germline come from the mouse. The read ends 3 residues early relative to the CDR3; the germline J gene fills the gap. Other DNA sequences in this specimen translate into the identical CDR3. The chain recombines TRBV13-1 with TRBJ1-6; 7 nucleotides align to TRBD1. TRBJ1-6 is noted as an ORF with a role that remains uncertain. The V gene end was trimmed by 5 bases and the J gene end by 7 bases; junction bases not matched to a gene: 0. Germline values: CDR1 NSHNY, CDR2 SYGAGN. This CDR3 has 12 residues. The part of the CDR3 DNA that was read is TGTGCCAGCAGACAGGGGAATTCGCCC. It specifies CASRQGNSP. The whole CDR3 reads CASRQGNSPLYF.

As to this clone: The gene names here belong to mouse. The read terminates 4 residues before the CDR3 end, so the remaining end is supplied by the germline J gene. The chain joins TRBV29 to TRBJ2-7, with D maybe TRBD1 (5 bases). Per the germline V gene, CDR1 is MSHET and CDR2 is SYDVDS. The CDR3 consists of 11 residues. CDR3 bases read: TGTGCTAGCACAGGGTTGGAT. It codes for CASTGLD. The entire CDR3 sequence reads CASTGLDEQYF.

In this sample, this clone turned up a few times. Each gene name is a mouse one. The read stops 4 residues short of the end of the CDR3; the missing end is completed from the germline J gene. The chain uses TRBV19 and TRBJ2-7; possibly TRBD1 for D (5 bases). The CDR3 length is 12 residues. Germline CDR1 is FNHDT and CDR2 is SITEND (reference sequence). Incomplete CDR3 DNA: TGTGCCAGCAGACCTGACAGTTAT. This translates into CASRPDSY. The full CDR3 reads CASRPDSYEQYF.

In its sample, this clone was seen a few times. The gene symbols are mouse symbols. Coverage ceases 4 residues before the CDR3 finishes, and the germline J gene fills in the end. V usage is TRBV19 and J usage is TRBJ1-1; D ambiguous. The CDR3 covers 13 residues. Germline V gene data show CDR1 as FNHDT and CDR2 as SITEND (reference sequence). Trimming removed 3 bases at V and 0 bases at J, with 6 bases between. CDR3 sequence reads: CASSKQSNTEVFF. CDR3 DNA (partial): TGTGCCAGCAGTAAACAATCAAACACA.

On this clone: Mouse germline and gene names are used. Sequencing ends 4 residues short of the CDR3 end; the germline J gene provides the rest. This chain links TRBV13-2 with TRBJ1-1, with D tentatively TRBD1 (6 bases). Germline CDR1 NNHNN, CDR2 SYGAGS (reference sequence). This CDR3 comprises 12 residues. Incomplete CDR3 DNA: TGTGCCAGCGGTTGGACAGTTACA. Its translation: CASGWTVT. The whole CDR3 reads CASGWTVTEVFF.

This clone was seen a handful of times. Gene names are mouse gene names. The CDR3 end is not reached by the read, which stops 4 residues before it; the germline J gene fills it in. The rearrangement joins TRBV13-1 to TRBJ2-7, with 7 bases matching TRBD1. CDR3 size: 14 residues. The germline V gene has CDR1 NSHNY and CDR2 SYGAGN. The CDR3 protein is CASSDAGQAYEQYF. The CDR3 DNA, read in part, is TGTGCCAGCAGTGATGCCGGACAGGCTTAT.

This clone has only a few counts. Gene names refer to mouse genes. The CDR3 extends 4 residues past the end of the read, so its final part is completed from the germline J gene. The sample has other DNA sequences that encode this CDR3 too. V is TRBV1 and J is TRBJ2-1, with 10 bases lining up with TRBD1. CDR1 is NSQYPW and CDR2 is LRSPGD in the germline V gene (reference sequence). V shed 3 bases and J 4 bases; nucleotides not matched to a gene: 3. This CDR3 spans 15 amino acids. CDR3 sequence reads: CTCSAPGQGYAEQFF. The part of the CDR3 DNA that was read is TGCACCTGCAGTGCCCCGGGACAGGGGTATGCT.

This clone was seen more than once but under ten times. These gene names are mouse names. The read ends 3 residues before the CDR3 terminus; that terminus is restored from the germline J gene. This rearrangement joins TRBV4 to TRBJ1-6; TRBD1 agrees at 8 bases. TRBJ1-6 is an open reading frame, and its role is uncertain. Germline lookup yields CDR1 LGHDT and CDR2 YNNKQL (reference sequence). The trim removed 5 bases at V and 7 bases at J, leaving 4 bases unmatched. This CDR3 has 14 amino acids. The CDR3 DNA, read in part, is TGTGCCAGCAGCGCCGACAGGGGCAATTCGCCC. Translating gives CASSADRGNSP. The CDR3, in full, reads CASSADRGNSPLYF.

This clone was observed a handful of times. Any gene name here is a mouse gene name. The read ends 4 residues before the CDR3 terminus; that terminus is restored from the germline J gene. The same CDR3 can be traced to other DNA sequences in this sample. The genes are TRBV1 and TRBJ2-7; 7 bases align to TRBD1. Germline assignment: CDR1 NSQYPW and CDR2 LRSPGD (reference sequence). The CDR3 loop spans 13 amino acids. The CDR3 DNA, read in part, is TGCACCTGCAGTCCGGGACAGATATAT. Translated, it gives CTCSPGQIY. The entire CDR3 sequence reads CTCSPGQIYEQYF.

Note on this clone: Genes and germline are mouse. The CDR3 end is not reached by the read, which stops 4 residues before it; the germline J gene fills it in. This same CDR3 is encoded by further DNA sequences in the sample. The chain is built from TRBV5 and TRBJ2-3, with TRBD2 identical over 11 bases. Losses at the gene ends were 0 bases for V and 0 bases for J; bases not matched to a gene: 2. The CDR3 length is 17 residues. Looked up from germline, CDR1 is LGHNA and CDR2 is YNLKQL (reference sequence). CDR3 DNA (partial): TGTGCCAGCAGCCAAGACAGGGACTGGGGGAGTGCAGAA. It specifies CASSQDRDWGSAE. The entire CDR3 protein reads CASSQDRDWGSAETLYF.

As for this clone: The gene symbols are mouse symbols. CDR3 DNA (partial): TGTGCCAGCAGTGAGGGGGAAACC. The encoded protein is CASSEGET. The full CDR3 reads CASSEGETDYTF. The rearrangement joins TRBV24 to TRBJ1-2; D possibly corresponds to TRBD1 (6 bases). The sequenced fragment ends 4 residues before the CDR3 boundary, so the rest is inferred from the germline J gene. The V gene's germline CDR1 is KGHTA and CDR2 FRNEEI. This CDR3 spans 12 amino acids.

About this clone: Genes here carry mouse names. The CDR3 DNA, read in part, is TGCACCTGCAGGGAGGGACTTAACCAAGAC. Translating it yields CTCREGLNQD. The entire CDR3 sequence reads CTCREGLNQDTQYF. The V and J genes are TRBV1 and TRBJ2-5; perhaps TRBD2 as D (6 bases). The read gets to within 4 residues of the CDR3 end, and the germline J gene fills in the rest. The CDR3 sequence is 14 residues long. CDR1 and CDR2 from the germline V gene are NSQYPW and LRSPGD (reference sequence). Deletions cut 6 bases from V and 0 bases from J, with 10 bases between.

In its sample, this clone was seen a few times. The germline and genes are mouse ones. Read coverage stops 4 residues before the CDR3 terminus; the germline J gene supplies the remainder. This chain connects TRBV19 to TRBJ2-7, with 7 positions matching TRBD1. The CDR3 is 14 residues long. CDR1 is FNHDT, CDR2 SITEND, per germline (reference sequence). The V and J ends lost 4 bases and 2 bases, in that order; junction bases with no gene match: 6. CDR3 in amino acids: CASSPPGQPYEQYF. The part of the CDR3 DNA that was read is TGTGCCAGCAGTCCTCCGGGACAGCCCTAT.

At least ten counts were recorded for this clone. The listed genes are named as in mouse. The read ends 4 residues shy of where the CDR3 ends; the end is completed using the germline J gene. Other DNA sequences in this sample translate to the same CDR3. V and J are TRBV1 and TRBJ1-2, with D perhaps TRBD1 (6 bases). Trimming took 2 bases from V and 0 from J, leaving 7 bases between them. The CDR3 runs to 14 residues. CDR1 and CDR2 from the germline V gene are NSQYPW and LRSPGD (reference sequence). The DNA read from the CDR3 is TGCACCTGCAGTGCACAGGGGTCAAACTCC. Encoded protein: CTCSAQGSNS. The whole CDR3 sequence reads CTCSAQGSNSDYTF.

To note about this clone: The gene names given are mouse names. The CDR3 loop is CASSLAGFAETLYF. The part of the CDR3 DNA that was read is TGTGCCAGCAGTTTGGCTGGGTTTGCAGAA. This sequence joins TRBV14 and TRBJ2-3; a possible D gene is TRBD2 (5 bases). Read data end 4 residues before the CDR3 end; the end is taken from the germline J gene. V lost 2 bases to trimming and J lost 2 bases, with 9 bases between them. This CDR3 has 14 amino acids. Germline-derived CDR1 and CDR2 are SGHDT and FRDEAV.

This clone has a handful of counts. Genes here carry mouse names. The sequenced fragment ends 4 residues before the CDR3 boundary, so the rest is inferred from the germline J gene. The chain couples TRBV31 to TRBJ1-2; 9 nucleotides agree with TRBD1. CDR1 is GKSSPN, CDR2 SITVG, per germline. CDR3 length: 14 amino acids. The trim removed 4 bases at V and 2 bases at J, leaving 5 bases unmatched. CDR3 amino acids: CAWNLGTGNSDYTF. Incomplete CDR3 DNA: TGTGCCTGGAACCTCGGGACAGGGAACTCC.

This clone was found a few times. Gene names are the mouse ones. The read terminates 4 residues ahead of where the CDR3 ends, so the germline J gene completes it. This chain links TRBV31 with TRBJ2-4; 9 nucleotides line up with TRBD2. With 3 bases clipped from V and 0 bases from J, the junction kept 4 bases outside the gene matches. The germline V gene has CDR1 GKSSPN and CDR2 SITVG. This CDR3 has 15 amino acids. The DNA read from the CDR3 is TGTGCCTGGAGCCGACTGGGGGCTAGTCAAAAC. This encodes CAWSRLGASQN. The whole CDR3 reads CAWSRLGASQNTLYF.